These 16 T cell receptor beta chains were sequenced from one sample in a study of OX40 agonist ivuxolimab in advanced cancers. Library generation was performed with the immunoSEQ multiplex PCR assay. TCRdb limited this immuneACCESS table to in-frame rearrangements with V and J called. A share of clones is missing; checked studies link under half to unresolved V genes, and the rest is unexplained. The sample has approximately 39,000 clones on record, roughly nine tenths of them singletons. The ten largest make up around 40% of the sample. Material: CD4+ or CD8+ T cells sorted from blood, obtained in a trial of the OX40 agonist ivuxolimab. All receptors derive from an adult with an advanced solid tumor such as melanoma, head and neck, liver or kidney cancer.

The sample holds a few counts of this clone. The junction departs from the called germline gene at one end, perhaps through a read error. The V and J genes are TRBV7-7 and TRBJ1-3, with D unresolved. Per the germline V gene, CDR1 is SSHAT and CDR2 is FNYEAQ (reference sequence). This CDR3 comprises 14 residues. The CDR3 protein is CASSLEVGGNTIYF. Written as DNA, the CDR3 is TGTGCTAGCAGCTTAGAAGTAGGAGGAAACACCATATATTTT.

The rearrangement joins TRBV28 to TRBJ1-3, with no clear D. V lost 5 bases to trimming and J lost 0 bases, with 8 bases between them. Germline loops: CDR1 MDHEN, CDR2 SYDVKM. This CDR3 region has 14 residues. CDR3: CASSPLGSGNTIYF. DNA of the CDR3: TGTGCCAGCAGTCCCCTGGGCTCTGGAAACACCATATATTTT.

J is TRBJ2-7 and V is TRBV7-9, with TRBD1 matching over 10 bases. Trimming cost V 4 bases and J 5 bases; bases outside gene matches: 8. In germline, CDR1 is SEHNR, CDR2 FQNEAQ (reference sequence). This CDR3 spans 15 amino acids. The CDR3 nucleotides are TGTGCCAGCAGCTCCCCCGGGACAGGGGCCCACGAGCAGTACTTC. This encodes CASSSPGTGAHEQYF.

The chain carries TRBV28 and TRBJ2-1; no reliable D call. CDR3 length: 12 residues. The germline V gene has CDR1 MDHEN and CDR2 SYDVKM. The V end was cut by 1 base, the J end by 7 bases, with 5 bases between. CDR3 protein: CASSLLDNEQFF. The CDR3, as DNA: TGTGCCAGCAGTTTATTGGATAATGAGCAGTTCTTC.

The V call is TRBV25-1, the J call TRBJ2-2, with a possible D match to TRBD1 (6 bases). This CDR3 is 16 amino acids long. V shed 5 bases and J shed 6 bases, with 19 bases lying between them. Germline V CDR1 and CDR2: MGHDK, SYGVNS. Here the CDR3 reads CASSITGLPGAGELFF. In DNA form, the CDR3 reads TGTGCCAGCAGTATCACGGGTCTTCCAGGGGCCGGGGAGCTGTTTTTT.

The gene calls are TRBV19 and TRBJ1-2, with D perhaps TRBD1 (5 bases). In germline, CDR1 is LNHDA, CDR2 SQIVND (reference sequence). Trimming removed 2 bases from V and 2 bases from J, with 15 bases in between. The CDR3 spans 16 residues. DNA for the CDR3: TGTGCCAGTAGTATATCTGGGGCTGTACTCAACTATGGCTACACCTTC. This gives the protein CASSISGAVLNYGYTF.

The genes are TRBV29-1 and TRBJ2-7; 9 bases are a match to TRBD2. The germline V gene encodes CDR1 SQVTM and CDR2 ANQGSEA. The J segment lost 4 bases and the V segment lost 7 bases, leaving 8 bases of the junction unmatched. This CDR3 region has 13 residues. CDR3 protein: CSAQRGAEYEQYF. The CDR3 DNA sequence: TGCAGCGCTCAGCGGGGGGCCGAATACGAGCAGTACTTC.

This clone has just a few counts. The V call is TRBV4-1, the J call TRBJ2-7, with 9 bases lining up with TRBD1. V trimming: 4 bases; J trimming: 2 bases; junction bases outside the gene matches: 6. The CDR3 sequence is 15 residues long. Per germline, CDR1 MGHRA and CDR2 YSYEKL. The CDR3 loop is CASSLHGTGPYEQYF. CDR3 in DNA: TGCGCCAGCAGCCTTCACGGGACAGGGCCCTACGAGCAGTACTTC.

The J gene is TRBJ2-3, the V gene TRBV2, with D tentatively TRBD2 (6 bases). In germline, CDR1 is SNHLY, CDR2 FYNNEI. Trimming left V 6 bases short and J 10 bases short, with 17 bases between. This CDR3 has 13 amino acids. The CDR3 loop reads CASRTAGPRSQYF. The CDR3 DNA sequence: TGTGCCAGCAGGACCGCGGGGCCCAGGTCGCAGTATTTT.

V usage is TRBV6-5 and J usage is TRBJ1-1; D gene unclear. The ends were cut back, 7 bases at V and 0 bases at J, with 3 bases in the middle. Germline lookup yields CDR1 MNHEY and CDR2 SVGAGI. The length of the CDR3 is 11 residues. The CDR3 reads CASKMNTEAFF. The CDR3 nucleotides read TGTGCCAGCAAGATGAACACTGAAGCTTTCTTT.

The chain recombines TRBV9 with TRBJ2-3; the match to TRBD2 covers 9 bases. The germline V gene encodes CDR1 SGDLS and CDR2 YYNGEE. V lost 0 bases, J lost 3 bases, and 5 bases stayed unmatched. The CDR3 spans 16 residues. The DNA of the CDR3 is TGTGCCAGCAGCGTAGCAGGCGGGGGGGCAACAGATACGCAGTATTTT. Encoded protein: CASSVAGGGATDTQYF.

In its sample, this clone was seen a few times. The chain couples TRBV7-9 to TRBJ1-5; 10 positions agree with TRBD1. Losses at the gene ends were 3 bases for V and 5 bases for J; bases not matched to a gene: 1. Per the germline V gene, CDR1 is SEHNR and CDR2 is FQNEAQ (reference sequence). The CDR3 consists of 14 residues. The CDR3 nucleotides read TGTGCCAGCAGCTTTGGACAGGGGGATCAGCCCCAGCATTTT. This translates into CASSFGQGDQPQHF.

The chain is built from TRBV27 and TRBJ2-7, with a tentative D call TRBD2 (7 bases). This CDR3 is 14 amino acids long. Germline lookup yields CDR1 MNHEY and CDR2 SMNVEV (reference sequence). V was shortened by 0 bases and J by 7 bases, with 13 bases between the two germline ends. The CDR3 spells CASSLSGGAREQYF. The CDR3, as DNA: TGTGCCAGCAGTTTATCGGGGGGGGCTAGGGAGCAGTACTTC.

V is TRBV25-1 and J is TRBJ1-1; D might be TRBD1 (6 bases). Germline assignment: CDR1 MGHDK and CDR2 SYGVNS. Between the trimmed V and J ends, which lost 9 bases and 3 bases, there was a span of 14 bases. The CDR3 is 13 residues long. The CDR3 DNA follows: TGTGCCAGTTCCCAGGGGATCCACACTGAAGCTTTCTTT. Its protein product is CASSQGIHTEAFF.

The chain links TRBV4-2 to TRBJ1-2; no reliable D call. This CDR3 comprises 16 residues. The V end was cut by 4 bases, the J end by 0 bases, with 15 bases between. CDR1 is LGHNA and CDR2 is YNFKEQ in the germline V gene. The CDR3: CASSLEDTQTNYGYTF. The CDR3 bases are TGTGCCAGCAGCCTTGAGGATACGCAGACTAACTATGGCTACACCTTC.

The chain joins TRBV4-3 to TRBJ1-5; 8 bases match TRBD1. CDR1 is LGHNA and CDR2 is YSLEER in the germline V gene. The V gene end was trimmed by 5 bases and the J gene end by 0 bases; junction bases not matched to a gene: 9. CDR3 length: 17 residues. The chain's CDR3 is CASSLGRGRDSNQPQHF. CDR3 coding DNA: TGCGCCAGCAGCTTGGGCAGGGGGCGGGATAGCAATCAGCCCCAGCATTTT.